The 26 T cell receptor beta chains below were found in one sample sequenced in a study of shared clonotypes between healthy human individuals. The method was immunoSEQ multiplex PCR; TCRdb's version includes in-frame clones alone and lacks a portion of them. The data contain some 1,400,000 clones, approximately 97% of them singletons. The sample consisted of naive CD4+ T cells sorted from blood. The subset here: CD45RA+ positively selected. These receptors all come from a man aged 25 to 40 in good health.

The CDR3 loop is CASSGDRVQETQYF. CDR3 bases: TGTGCCAGCAGTGGTGACAGGGTCCAAGAGACCCAGTACTTC. The chain links TRBV2 to TRBJ2-5; 7 bases are shared with TRBD1. CDR3 length: 14 residues. J was trimmed by 1 base and V by 4 bases; bases with no gene match: 3. Germline CDR1 is SNHLY and CDR2 is FYNNEI. Complete variable domain (other parts from reference TRBV2 and TRBJ2-5): EPEVTQTPSHQVTQMGQEVILRCVPISNHLYFYWYRQILGQKVEFLVSFYNNEISEKSEIFDDQFSVERPDGSNFTLKIRSTKLEDSAMYFCASSGDRVQETQYFGPGTRLLVL.

The chain uses TRBV11-2 and TRBJ1-5; D is unclear. CDR1 is SGHAT and CDR2 is FQNNGV in the germline V gene. Trimming removed 0 bases at V and 7 bases at J, with 7 bases between. The CDR3 is made up of 13 amino acids. CDR3 coding DNA: TGTGCCAGCAGCTTAGATGGAAACCAGCCCCAGCATTTT. Amino acids: CASSLDGNQPQHF.

The V call is TRBV5-6, the J call TRBJ2-7, with TRBD2 matching over 9 bases. Unmatched junction bases numbered 4, after V lost 3 bases and J lost 3 bases. The germline V gene has CDR1 SGHDT and CDR2 YYEEEE. This CDR3 has 14 residues. CDR3 residues: CASSSLAGDYEQYF. As DNA, the CDR3 is TGTGCCAGCAGCTCACTAGCGGGCGACTACGAGCAGTACTTC.

The rearrangement links TRBV28 to TRBJ2-7, with D possibly matching TRBD2 (5 bases). V was pared by 10 bases and J by 6 bases, with 13 bases between. The CDR3 has 11 residues. CDR1 and CDR2 from the germline V gene are MDHEN and SYDVKM. CDR3 coding DNA: TGTGCCACCGTCCGGGGTCGCGAGCAGTACTTC. Translating gives CATVRGREQYF.

The CDR3: CSAGTPANEQFF. CDR3 coding DNA: TGCAGCGCTGGGACTCCGGCAAATGAGCAGTTCTTC. The chain has TRBV29-1 and TRBJ2-1; tentatively, D is TRBD2 (6 bases). Looked up from germline, CDR1 is SQVTM and CDR2 is ANQGSEA. CDR3 length equals 12 residues. Trimming removed 7 bases from V and 7 bases from J, with 14 bases in between.

The chain employs TRBV11-2 and TRBJ2-1, with D possibly TRBD2 on 6 matching bases. The germline V and J ends were trimmed by 6 bases and 1 base, with 13 bases remaining between them. The germline gives CDR1 SGHAT, CDR2 FQNNGV. The CDR3 spans 15 residues. The CDR3 is CASSLHGSSYNEQFF. CDR3 sequence (DNA): TGTGCCAGCAGTTTACACGGGAGTTCCTACAATGAGCAGTTCTTC.

V usage is TRBV25-1 and J usage is TRBJ2-1; 9 bases are a match to TRBD2. CDR1 and CDR2 (germline): MGHDK, SYGVNS. Trimming cost V 0 bases and J 7 bases; bases outside gene matches: 4. CDR3 size: 15 residues. The CDR3 loop is CASSEYLAGLNEQFF. For the CDR3, the DNA is TGTGCCAGCAGTGAATACCTAGCGGGACTAAATGAGCAGTTCTTC. Full variable domain (outside the CDR3, taken from reference TRBV25-1 and TRBJ2-1): EADIYQTPRYLVIGTGKKITLECSQTMGHDKMYWYQQDPGMELHLIHYSYGVNSTEKGDLSSESTVSRIRTEHFPLTLESARPSHTSQYLCASSEYLAGLNEQFFGPGTRLTVL.

The chain employs TRBV29-1 and TRBJ2-3; 7 bases map to TRBD1. V shed 2 bases, J shed 4 bases, and the junction held 18 bases outside the gene matches. CDR1 and CDR2 (germline): SQVTM, ANQGSEA. This CDR3 has 18 amino acids. CDR3 protein: CSVEFSTPNRGLPDTQYF. The CDR3 region has the DNA TGCAGCGTTGAATTTTCCACCCCCAACAGGGGTTTACCAGATACGCAGTATTTT.

The rearrangement links TRBV2 to TRBJ2-6; 7 nucleotides line up with TRBD2. The germline gives CDR1 SNHLY, CDR2 FYNNEI. V shed 6 bases and J 0 bases; nucleotides not matched to a gene: 5. The CDR3 is 16 residues long. CDR3: CASSPGGTSGANVLTF. CDR3 DNA sequence: TGTGCCAGCAGCCCCGGGGGGACCTCTGGGGCCAACGTCCTGACTTTC.

This chain joins TRBV7-9 and TRBJ2-3; a possible D gene is TRBD2 (6 bases). V gave up 3 bases and J gave up 2 bases, with 9 bases separating them. The CDR3 is 14 amino acids. Germline lookup yields CDR1 SEHNR and CDR2 FQNEAQ (reference sequence). CDR3 sequence: CASSLGTHTDTQYF. CDR3 in DNA: TGTGCCAGCAGCTTGGGGACTCACACAGATACGCAGTATTTT.

The V call is TRBV7-9, the J call TRBJ2-1; perhaps TRBD2 as D (6 bases). CDR1 and CDR2 (germline): SEHNR, FQNEAQ (reference sequence). The CDR3 loop spans 14 amino acids. V gave up 4 bases and J gave up 8 bases, with 15 bases separating them. Here the CDR3 reads CASSSTRERDEQFF. CDR3 bases: TGTGCCAGCAGCTCGACCAGGGAGCGGGATGAGCAGTTCTTC.

The chain links TRBV29-1 to TRBJ1-1, with D possibly TRBD1 on 5 matching bases. This CDR3 comprises 15 residues. Germline loops: CDR1 SQVTM, CDR2 ANQGSEA. V was trimmed by 6 bases and J by 0 bases, leaving 17 bases between them. This CDR3 reads CSVPIRGSMNTEAFF. The CDR3 nucleotides are TGCAGCGTACCCATACGGGGCTCCATGAACACTGAAGCTTTCTTT. Drawing the rest from reference TRBV29-1 and TRBJ1-1, the complete variable domain is SAVISQKPSRDICQRGTSLTIQCQVDSQVTMMFWYRQQPGQSLTLIATANQGSEATYESGFVIDKFPISRPNLTFSTLTVSNMSPEDSSIYLCSVPIRGSMNTEAFFGQGTRLTVV.

Worth noting for this clone: This CDR3 is also generated by other DNA sequences in the sample. V gene TRBV5-4 combines with J gene TRBJ2-5; no reliable D call. The germline CDR1 and CDR2 sequences are SGHNT and YYREEE (reference sequence). The CDR3 runs to 13 residues. V lost 0 bases to trimming and J lost 2 bases, with 5 bases between them. CDR3 sequence reads: CASSLDRQETQYF. CDR3 nucleotides: TGTGCCAGCAGCTTGGATAGACAAGAGACCCAGTACTTC.

This clone occurred once. Other DNA sequences in this specimen translate into the identical CDR3. V gene TRBV7-2 combines with J gene TRBJ2-1, with D hard to call. The germline gives CDR1 SGHTA, CDR2 FQGNSA. The CDR3 consists of 13 residues. The V gene lost 2 bases and the J gene lost 5 bases, with 7 bases spanning the gap. This CDR3 is CASSLRRHNEQFF. DNA for the CDR3: TGTGCCAGCAGCTTAAGGCGTCACAATGAGCAGTTCTTC.

Only one count was recorded for this clone. This sequence joins TRBV18 and TRBJ2-7; D is uncertain. Germline lookup yields CDR1 KGHSH and CDR2 LQKENI. This CDR3 has 14 amino acids. V lost 3 bases, J lost 5 bases, and 14 bases lay in between. CDR3 coding DNA: TGTGCCAGCTCACCGATACCACTTTCCGACGAGCAGTACTTC. Translated, it gives CASSPIPLSDEQYF.

The chain carries TRBV7-2 and TRBJ1-2; 8 nucleotides match TRBD1. The germline V gene has CDR1 SGHTA and CDR2 FQGNSA. Trimming at V came to 3 bases and at J to 3 bases, leaving 12 bases not matched to a gene. The length of the CDR3 is 17 residues. CDR3 amino acids: CASSFGEGGQVYYGYTF. DNA for the CDR3: TGTGCCAGCAGCTTTGGAGAGGGGGGACAGGTATACTATGGCTACACCTTC.

The rearrangement links TRBV11-2 to TRBJ2-2; 8 bases align to TRBD1. Germline V gene data show CDR1 as SGHAT and CDR2 as FQNNGV. CDR3 length: 18 amino acids. J gave up 2 bases and V 5 bases, and 13 bases lay outside the gene matches. CDR3 amino acids: CASSPITRTGINTGELFF. DNA of the CDR3: TGTGCCAGCAGCCCGATAACTCGGACAGGGATCAACACCGGGGAGCTGTTTTTT.

V and J are TRBV28 and TRBJ2-7; D ambiguous. The germline CDR1 and CDR2 sequences are MDHEN and SYDVKM. Trimming stripped 4 bases from V and 2 bases from J, with 30 bases between. The CDR3 has 20 residues. DNA for the CDR3: TGTGCCAGCAGTTCAGACACCAAACGAACCGAGAAGAAATTGGCCTACGAGCAGTACTTC. This gives the protein CASSSDTKRTEKKLAYEQYF.

V is TRBV19 and J is TRBJ1-5, with D perhaps TRBD1 (5 bases). The V gene's germline CDR1 is LNHDA and CDR2 SQIVND (reference sequence). The CDR3 consists of 15 residues. V dropped 6 bases and J dropped 1 base, with 13 bases sitting between them. CDR3 DNA: TGTGCCAGTAGGGTCGGGGGGAAGAGCAATCAGCCCCAGCATTTT. It specifies CASRVGGKSNQPQHF. The whole variable domain, filled in from reference TRBV19 and TRBJ1-5, reads DGGITQSPKYLFRKEGQNVTLSCEQNLNHDAMYWYRQDPGQGLRLIYYSQIVNDFQKGDIAEGYSVSREKKESFPLTVTSAQKNPTAFYLCASRVGGKSNQPQHFGDGTRLSIL.

This clone was recorded once. The gene calls are TRBV28 and TRBJ2-7, with D tentatively TRBD1 or TRBD2 (5 bases each). The V and J ends lost 3 bases and 3 bases respectively, with 15 bases between them. Per the germline V gene, CDR1 is MDHEN and CDR2 is SYDVKM. The CDR3 consists of 15 residues. This CDR3 reads CASSFIGTPLYEQYF. The CDR3 nucleotides read TGTGCCAGCAGTTTCATCGGGACCCCCCTCTACGAGCAGTACTTC.

The chain employs TRBV10-3 and TRBJ2-1; TRBD2 matches at 8 bases. Germline lookup yields CDR1 ENHRY and CDR2 SYGVKD. V lost 8 bases, J lost 8 bases, and 14 bases stayed unmatched. The CDR3 spans 15 residues. CDR3 protein: CAIAGGGGRFDEQFF. The CDR3 DNA reads as TGTGCCATCGCAGGTGGGGGCGGGAGGTTCGATGAGCAGTTCTTC.

The V call is TRBV4-1, the J call TRBJ2-5, with 7 bases matching TRBD2. The length of the CDR3 is 16 residues. Trimming removed 2 bases from V and 4 bases from J; junction bases left unmatched: 10. The V gene's germline CDR1 is MGHRA and CDR2 YSYEKL. CDR3 protein: CASSQPTGGRRETQYF. As DNA, the CDR3 is TGCGCCAGCAGCCAACCAACTGGCGGGAGAAGAGAGACCCAGTACTTC.

V usage is TRBV27 and J usage is TRBJ2-7; the D gene is possibly TRBD2 (6 bases). Trimming removed 10 bases at V and 1 base at J, with 17 bases between. Per germline, CDR1 MNHEY and CDR2 SMNVEV (reference sequence). This CDR3 has 14 residues. The CDR3 sequence is CATRKLGGSYEQYF. The CDR3 DNA sequence: TGTGCCACCAGGAAGTTGGGGGGTTCCTACGAGCAGTACTTC.

About this clone: This sample also contains other DNA sequences that code for the same CDR3. The chain employs TRBV6-5 and TRBJ2-7; D not resolved. V lost 8 bases, J lost 0 bases, and 11 bases lay in between. Per germline, CDR1 MNHEY and CDR2 SVGAGI. CDR3 length: 13 residues. The CDR3 spells CASSPGLSYEQYF. CDR3 DNA sequence: TGTGCCAGCTCACCAGGCCTCTCCTACGAGCAGTACTTC.

The V and J genes are TRBV5-1 and TRBJ2-1, with TRBD2 identical over 11 bases. This CDR3 has 16 residues. CDR1 is SGHRS and CDR2 is YFSETQ in the germline V gene. J was trimmed by 9 bases and V by 0 bases; bases with no gene match: 8. For the CDR3, the DNA is TGCGCCAGCAGCTTGGGACTAGCGGGAAACTTCAGTGAGCAGTTCTTC. This codes for CASSLGLAGNFSEQFF.

The chain is built from TRBV19 and TRBJ1-2; 9 nucleotides align to TRBD1. V was clipped by 4 bases and J by 4 bases; unmatched bases: 1. This CDR3 is 13 amino acids long. Germline V lookup: CDR1 LNHDA, CDR2 SQIVND (reference sequence). Here the CDR3 reads CASSRDRVYGYTF. In nucleotides, the CDR3 is TGTGCCAGTAGTAGGGACAGGGTCTATGGCTACACCTTC.